The 19 T cell receptor beta chains reported below all come from one sample, sequenced in a study of CD8+CD57+ T cells in acquired aplastic anemia. Genomic DNA constituted the template upon which TCR beta VDJ and CDR3 profiling was performed. TCRdb fed the reads into MiXCR, producing one record per CDR3 protein. Altogether about 62,000 distinct CDR3 sequences are present, about 50% being singletons, with the ten largest covering roughly 2.5%. The sequenced sample was sorted CD4+, CD8+, or CD8+CD57+ T cells (not recorded which) from PBMCs. The receptor source for this set is a human donor in good health, serving as a control.

This chain joins TRBV10-3 and TRBJ1-1, with D maybe TRBD1 (5 bases). This CDR3 is built from 15 residues. The germline V gene has CDR1 ENHRY and CDR2 SYGVKD. V was trimmed by 6 bases and J by 0 bases, leaving 14 bases between them. DNA for the CDR3: TGTGCCATCAGACGGGCAGGGTCCATGAACACTGAAGCTTTCTTT. It codes for CAIRRAGSMNTEAFF.

This clonotype is labeled medium-sized. The chain links TRBV2 to TRBJ2-2, with 9 bases identical to TRBD2. V gave up 11 bases and J gave up 4 bases; unmatched junction bases: 5. CDR1 is SNHLY and CDR2 is FYNNEI in the germline V gene. The CDR3 totals 13 residues. The CDR3 region has the DNA TGTGCCGGAGGGACTAGCCGCACCGGGGAGCTGTTTTTT. Its protein is CAGGTSRTGELFF.

This chain links TRBV20-1 with TRBJ2-5, with D tentatively TRBD1 (6 bases). Germline V gene lookup returns CDR1 DFQATT and CDR2 SNEGSKA (reference sequence). This CDR3 contains 18 residues. V lost 6 bases to trimming and J lost 0 bases, with 26 bases between them. The CDR3 loop reads CSATLDRIPQVDQETQYF. The CDR3 coding sequence is TGCAGTGCGACCCTCGACAGGATCCCCCAAGTCGACCAAGAGACCCAGTACTTC.

The rearrangement uses TRBV5-8 and TRBJ1-1, with no clear D. The CDR3 is made up of 13 amino acids. Germline values: CDR1 SGHTS, CDR2 YDEGEE. V was clipped by 6 bases and J by 1 base, with 10 bases between them. This chain's CDR3 is CASTVGTNTEAFF. CDR3 coding DNA: TGTGCCAGCACGGTAGGTACGAACACTGAAGCTTTCTTT.

The V call is TRBV29-1, the J call TRBJ2-1; 7 bases line up with TRBD2. The ends lost 4 bases at V and 0 bases at J; junction bases unmatched: 6. CDR3 length: 15 amino acids. Germline V gene lookup returns CDR1 SQVTM and CDR2 ANQGSEA. CDR3 bases: TGCAGCGTTGTTCAGCGGGGCGACTCCTACAATGAGCAGTTCTTC. Its protein is CSVVQRGDSYNEQFF.

V usage is TRBV2 and J usage is TRBJ1-1; 7 nucleotides align to TRBD1. The CDR3 contains 11 residues. Germline CDR1 SNHLY, CDR2 FYNNEI. CDR3 residues: CGSGGGIEAFF. In DNA form, the CDR3 reads TGTGGGTCAGGGGGGGGAATTGAAGCTTTCTTT.

The chain uses TRBV10-3 and TRBJ2-7, with 12 bases that match TRBD2. The J segment lost 4 bases and the V segment lost 6 bases, leaving 7 bases of the junction unmatched. CDR3 size: 15 residues. Germline V gene sequence: CDR1 ENHRY, CDR2 SYGVKD. In nucleotides, the CDR3 is TGTGCCATCAGACTTGAGACTAGCGGGAGTTACGAGCAGTACTTC. Protein: CAIRLETSGSYEQYF.

CDR3 sequence reads: CASSLEGWAYEQYF. DNA of the CDR3: TGTGCCAGCAGCTTAGAGGGGTGGGCCTACGAGCAGTACTTC. The V and J genes are TRBV7-2 and TRBJ2-7; a weak D match, TRBD1 (5 bases). Trimming pared 1 base from V and 2 bases from J, leaving 9 bases between. CDR3 size: 14 residues. Germline assignment: CDR1 SGHTA and CDR2 FQGNSA.

As to this clonotype: The junction does not match germline at one end; this may be a read error. The chain's CDR3 is CVSTWTGSGANVLTF. CDR3 bases: TGCGTCAGCACTTGGACTGGTTCTGGGGCCAACGTCCTGACTTTC. The chain couples TRBV10-2 to TRBJ2-6; tentatively, D is TRBD2 (5 bases). The CDR3 loop spans 15 amino acids. Germline values: CDR1 WSHSY, CDR2 SAAADI.

V usage is TRBV29-1 and J usage is TRBJ2-1; D is ambiguous. Trimming left V 2 bases short and J 4 bases short, with 6 bases between. Germline CDR1 is SQVTM and CDR2 is ANQGSEA. This CDR3 has 12 residues. CDR3 DNA: TGCAGCGTTGAACCGGAATACAATGAGCAGTTCTTC. Translated, it gives CSVEPEYNEQFF.

Only a few counts were recorded for this clonotype. The chain joins TRBV10-3 to TRBJ2-5; 9 bases map to TRBD2. CDR3 size: 15 residues. V shed 0 bases, J shed 2 bases, and the junction held 1 base outside the gene matches. Germline V gives CDR1 ENHRY, CDR2 SYGVKD. CDR3 amino acids: CAISESLAGQETQYF. CDR3 sequence (DNA): TGTGCCATCAGTGAGTCTCTAGCGGGGCAAGAGACCCAGTACTTC.

This clonotype was seen at least ten times. V is TRBV4-1 and J is TRBJ1-3; TRBD1 might be the D (6 bases). The CDR3 loop spans 14 amino acids. CDR1 MGHRA and CDR2 YSYEKL come from the germline V gene. The V and J ends lost 4 bases and 4 bases respectively, with 11 bases between them. The CDR3 DNA is TGCGCCAGCAGCCCGAAGGGGGGAGGAAACACCATATATTTT. Protein product: CASSPKGGGNTIYF.

Points on this clonotype: The CDR3 does not end in the conserved phenylalanine or tryptophan, so this is likely a read error. The chain is built from TRBV7-2 and TRBJ2-2; 9 bases agree with TRBD2. Trimming at V came to 0 bases and at J to 0 bases, leaving 8 bases not matched to a gene. Germline assignment: CDR1 SGHTA and CDR2 FQGNSA. The CDR3 runs 19 residues. CDR3 region: CASSLASSGRRANTGELFL. CDR3 nucleotide sequence: TGTGCCAGCAGCTTAGCATCCAGCGGGAGGAGGGCGAACACCGGGGAGCTGTTTTTA.

The chain uses TRBV7-3 and TRBJ1-2, with D maybe TRBD1 (6 bases). Trimming took 2 bases from V and 3 from J, leaving 10 bases between them. Germline assignment: CDR1 SGHTA and CDR2 FQGTGA. The CDR3 totals 14 residues. Written as DNA, the CDR3 is TGTGCCAGCAGCTTAGCCCCAGGGGACTATGGCTACACCTTC. Encoded protein: CASSLAPGDYGYTF. Variable domain in full (rest from reference TRBV7-3 and TRBJ1-2): GAGVSQTPSNKVTEKGKYVELRCDPISGHTALYWYRQSLGQGPEFLIYFQGTGAADDSGLPNDRFFAVRPEGSVSTLKIQRTERGDSAVYLCASSLAPGDYGYTFGSGTRLTVV.

In its sample, this clonotype was seen many times. The chain employs TRBV20-1 and TRBJ1-5; D may be TRBD1 (5 bases). Germline V gene lookup returns CDR1 DFQATT and CDR2 SNEGSKA (reference sequence). The CDR3 loop spans 14 amino acids. V lost 1 base and J lost 3, with 10 bases in between. CDR3 loop: CSARGGTVNQPQHF. The CDR3 region has the DNA TGCAGTGCTAGAGGTGGGACCGTCAATCAGCCCCAGCATTTT.

At least ten counts were recorded for this clonotype. V and J are TRBV25-1 and TRBJ1-2; D gene ambiguous. Germline lookup yields CDR1 MGHDK and CDR2 SYGVNS. With 3 bases removed from V and 7 bases from J, the gap between germline ends came to 12 bases. The CDR3 is 13 amino acids. The CDR3 spells CASSDLGMGGYTF. The CDR3 DNA sequence: TGTGCCAGCAGTGACTTGGGGATGGGTGGCTACACCTTC.

The rearrangement joins TRBV25-1 to TRBJ2-7, with 9 positions matching TRBD1. The CDR3 has 14 amino acids. Germline V gives CDR1 MGHDK, CDR2 SYGVNS. Trimming removed 6 bases from V and 5 bases from J; junction bases left unmatched: 8. CDR3 region: CASSLAGQGDEQYF. The CDR3 coding sequence is TGTGCCAGCAGCTTGGCGGGACAGGGAGACGAGCAGTACTTC.

The chain employs TRBV7-6 and TRBJ2-3; the match to TRBD2 covers 7 bases. Germline V gives CDR1 SGHVS, CDR2 FNYEAQ. V was pared by 5 bases and J by 5 bases, with 4 bases of the junction left unmatched. This CDR3 contains 13 residues. CDR3 DNA: TGTGCCAGCAGCCTTGCGGGAGTAGATACGCAGTATTTT. It translates to CASSLAGVDTQYF.

This sequence joins TRBV20-1 and TRBJ2-3; the D gene is possibly TRBD2 (7 bases). Trimming stripped 6 bases from V and 1 base from J, with 17 bases between. The germline gives CDR1 DFQATT, CDR2 SNEGSKA (reference sequence). The CDR3 totals 15 residues. The CDR3 bases are TGCAGTGCAGGGGGAGGGGGGGCGCGCACAGATACGCAGTATTTT. Translated, it gives CSAGGGGARTDTQYF.